This T cell receptor (beta chain) was recovered during a study of T cell responses to AZD1222 COVID-19 vaccine. Trimming took off 3 bases at V and 7 bases at J, with 14 bases between the two ends. Germline lookup yields CDR1 SGDLS and CDR2 YYNGEE. The CDR3 has 13 amino acids. The study, taken as a whole, reports: Donors were chiefly white British, with a greater number of females, and clonal diversity was perhaps underestimated. Only six individuals given AZD1222 were seropositive at baseline.

Some clones are missing from TCRdb's copy, which holds only in-frame ones; the method was immunoSEQ multiplex PCR. The sample comprises 100,000 to 140,000 clones, approximately 90% of which are singletons, and less than 25% rests with the top ten. With respect to this clone: Its specificity is unknown.

The sample here was peripheral blood, taken on day 0 of AZD1222 vaccination. The sequence derives from an adult in good health. The chain combines TRBV9 with TRBJ2-7; D possibly corresponds to TRBD1 (6 bases). In DNA, the CDR3 is TGTGCCAGCAGCGCCGGGACACCGAATGAGCAGTACTTC. It yields the protein CASSAGTPNEQYF.